This T cell receptor beta chain was retrieved from a study of cytomegalovirus exposure and HLA in healthy donors. Concerning this clone itself: Antigen specificity is unknown.

Trimming took off 6 bases at V and 2 bases at J, with 10 bases between the two ends. CDR1 is SQVTM, CDR2 ANQGSEA, per germline. The CDR3 spans 13 residues. Whole-study findings and limits: Through in vitro validation, three CMV-associated chains were shown to be specific for CMV antigens. Generally TCR sequences proved uncommon, though certain public TCRs appeared in numerous donors. A missense variant in DCLRE1C was later tied to TCR beta V- and J-gene trimming.

Both 60 Vbeta primers and 13 Jbeta primers went into the PCR. Clones were sequenced by immunoSEQ multiplex PCR, and TCRdb holds only the in-frame ones, with some missing. The sample consists of some 150,000 clones, approximately 75% of them appearing once. The sample comprised PBMCs. The chain recombines TRBV29-1 with TRBJ2-2; perhaps TRBD2 as D (5 bases). The clonotype originates from a man aged 30-40 years in good health and CMV-seropositive. The CDR3 sequence: CSVRDTNTGELFF. The CDR3 nucleotides are TGCAGCGTCCGGGATACCAACACCGGGGAGCTGTTTTTT.